This TCR beta chain was sequenced in a study of blood T cell repertoires in COVID-19. About the study: Donors in the United States, Italy and Spain gave samples during acute or convalescent COVID-19.

This table comes from immunoSEQ multiplex PCR, and its TCRdb copy is limited to in-frame clones, with some not included. The sample holds around 700,000 clones, more than 80% seen once. The CDR3 loop spans 13 amino acids. V gave up 10 bases and J gave up 2 bases; unmatched junction bases: 5. This clonotype was sampled from a woman aged 18-29 years with acute or convalescent COVID-19. J is TRBJ1-2 and V is TRBV12-3 or TRBV12-4; 9 positions agree with TRBD1. The sample was peripheral blood. The CDR3 loop is CANAQGANYGYTF. The CDR3 DNA sequence: TGTGCCAACGCACAGGGGGCCAACTATGGCTACACCTTC.